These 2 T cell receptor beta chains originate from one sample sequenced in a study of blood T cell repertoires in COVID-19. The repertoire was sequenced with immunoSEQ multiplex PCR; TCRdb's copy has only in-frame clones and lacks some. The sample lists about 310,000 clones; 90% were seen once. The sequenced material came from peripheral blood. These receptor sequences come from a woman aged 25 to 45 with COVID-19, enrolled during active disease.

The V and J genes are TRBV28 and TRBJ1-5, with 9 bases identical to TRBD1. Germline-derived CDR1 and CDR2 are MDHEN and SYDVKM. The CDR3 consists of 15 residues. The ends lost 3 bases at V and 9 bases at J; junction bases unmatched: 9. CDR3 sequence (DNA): TGTGCCAGCAGTTTGTCCGGGACAGGGCTCCGGCCCCAGCATTTT. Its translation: CASSLSGTGLRPQHF. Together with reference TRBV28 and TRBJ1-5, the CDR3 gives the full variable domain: DVKVTQSSRYLVKRTGEKVFLECVQDMDHENMFWYRQDPGLGLRLIYFSYDVKMKEKGDIPEGYSVSREKKERFSLILESASTNQTSMYLCASSLSGTGLRPQHFGDGTRLSIL.

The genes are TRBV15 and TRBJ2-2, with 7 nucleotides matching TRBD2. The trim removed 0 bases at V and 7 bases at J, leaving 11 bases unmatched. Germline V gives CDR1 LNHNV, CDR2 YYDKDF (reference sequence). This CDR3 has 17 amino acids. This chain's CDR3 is CATSRDQGGSSGGELFF. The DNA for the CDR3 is TGTGCCACCAGCAGAGATCAGGGCGGGAGTTCGGGCGGGGAGCTGTTTTTT. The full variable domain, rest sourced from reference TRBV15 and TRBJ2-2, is DAMVIQNPRYQVTQFGKPVTLSCSQTLNHNVMYWYQQKSSQAPKLLFHYYDKDFNNEADTPDNFQSRRPNTSFCFLDIRSPGLGDTAMYLCATSRDQGGSSGGELFFGEGSRLTVL.